The clone carrying this T cell receptor (beta chain) was recorded a few times. Germline V lookup: CDR1 MNHNS, CDR2 SASEGT. Trimming took 8 bases from V and 4 from J; bases not matched to a gene: 9. This CDR3 has 15 amino acids. This sample was taken from a study of glioma-infiltrating T cells after dendritic cell vaccination. Time point given: after dendritic cell vaccination, including at tumor progression/relapse. TCRdb keeps only in-frame clones here, not all; method: immunoSEQ multiplex PCR. The sample lists some 78,000 clones, 85% occurring once. The receptor comes from a human donor with glioblastoma. The gene calls are TRBV6-1 and TRBJ2-1; 9 nucleotides line up with TRBD2. The material sequenced was blood, taken after dendritic cell vaccination. Written as DNA, the CDR3 is TGTGCCAGCTCAACCGGGACTAGCTTTTACAATGAGCAGTTCTTC. It is translated as CASSTGTSFYNEQFF.